Presented here are 27 T cell receptor beta chains from one specimen sequenced in a study of T cells expressing NK-cell markers. One entry per CDR3 protein, without DNA, is what TCRdb gives after re-calling the 5' RACE reads. Its table records almost 450,000 distinct CDR3 sequences. Sequencing was done on a sample of blood T cells: a sorted CD56 or NKG2C T cell subset, CD4+ or CD8+ T cells, or bulk PBMC T cells (not recorded which). These receptors were collected from a woman aged 18 to 75 in good health.

V gene TRBV7-6 combines with J gene TRBJ2-7; TCRdb designates TRBD2, a call that cannot be tested without DNA. Germline V gene lookup returns CDR1 SGHVS and CDR2 FNYEAQ. This CDR3 is 16 amino acids long. CDR3 protein: CASSFGLAGGGIEQYF.

The gene calls are TRBV6-6 and TRBJ1-1; as DNA is missing, the TRBD1 call by TCRdb cannot be tested. CDR1 is MNHNY and CDR2 is SVGAGI in the germline V gene (reference sequence). There are 12 residues in the CDR3. CDR3 in amino acids: CASSPANTEAFF.

The CDR3: CSARDPGQGNQPQHF. The V gene is TRBV20-1, the J gene TRBJ1-5; TCRdb gives TRBD1 as the D gene, but with no DNA this cannot be confirmed. CDR1 is DFQATT and CDR2 is SNEGSKA in the germline V gene (reference sequence). The CDR3 runs 15 residues.

The V call is TRBV5-1, the J call TRBJ2-1; absent DNA, TCRdb's TRBD2 call cannot be checked. This CDR3 contains 16 residues. The V gene's germline CDR1 is SGHRS and CDR2 YFSETQ. CDR3 sequence reads: CASSSRTSGGNNEQFF.

V is TRBV20-1 and J is TRBJ2-3; TCRdb returns TRBD2, unconfirmable since there is no DNA. The CDR3 runs to 17 residues. CDR1 and CDR2 from the germline V gene are DFQATT and SNEGSKA (reference sequence). The CDR3 spells CSARQLAGGWSTDTQYF.

The genes are TRBV7-3 and TRBJ2-5; lacking DNA, the TRBD2 call made by TCRdb goes unchecked. The V gene's germline CDR1 is SGHTA and CDR2 FQGTGA. The CDR3 extends over 17 amino acids. The CDR3 loop reads CASSKGGLAGGQETQYF.

This rearrangement joins TRBV20-1 to TRBJ2-2; TCRdb returns TRBD2, unconfirmable since there is no DNA. CDR3 length: 13 amino acids. Germline V gene lookup returns CDR1 DFQATT and CDR2 SNEGSKA (reference sequence). The CDR3 reads CSAGQSNTGELFF.

V usage is TRBV29-1 and J usage is TRBJ1-2; TCRdb designates TRBD1, a call that cannot be tested without DNA. Per germline, CDR1 SQVTM and CDR2 ANQGSEA. The CDR3 runs to 13 residues. The CDR3 loop is CSVVSGTYYGYTF.

CDR3 residues: CASSQSPGQGNYGYTF. The chain carries TRBV4-3 and TRBJ1-2; TCRdb's D call of TRBD1 is untestable without DNA. The germline CDR1 and CDR2 sequences are LGHNA and YSLEER. The length of the CDR3 is 16 residues.

The chain has TRBV28 and TRBJ2-1; TCRdb selects TRBD1, and the lack of DNA leaves this call unchecked. From germline, CDR1 is MDHEN and CDR2 SYDVKM. The CDR3 sequence is 15 residues long. CDR3 protein: CASSFYGTGGNEQFF.

The chain has TRBV27 and TRBJ2-3; the TRBD1 assignment by TCRdb is unverifiable without DNA. Germline values: CDR1 MNHEY, CDR2 SMNVEV (reference sequence). This CDR3 has 14 amino acids. The CDR3 here is CASSTRTTTDTQYF.

This chain connects TRBV7-3 to TRBJ2-1; checking the TCRdb D call of TRBD2 is not possible without DNA. This CDR3 has 16 amino acids. Germline V gene lookup returns CDR1 SGHTA and CDR2 FQGTGA. CDR3 in amino acids: CASSQSWAMTYNEQFF.

This chain connects TRBV6-5 to TRBJ2-2; TCRdb's D gene call, TRBD1, goes unchecked for lack of DNA. The CDR3 consists of 17 residues. In germline, CDR1 is MNHEY, CDR2 SVGAGI. CDR3 loop: CASSYSIGAKGTGELFF.

The J gene is TRBJ2-1, the V gene TRBV4-3. This CDR3 is 12 amino acids long. Looked up from germline, CDR1 is LGHNA and CDR2 is YSLEER. Here the CDR3 reads CASSQEGLEQFF.

J is TRBJ2-1 and V is TRBV7-2; the TRBD2 assignment by TCRdb is unverifiable without DNA. Looked up from germline, CDR1 is SGHTA and CDR2 is FQGNSA. The CDR3 length is 15 residues. This CDR3 is CASRGWTSSYNEQFF.

The CDR3 sequence is CASSFVRTQGDTQYF. The V call is TRBV12-3 or TRBV12-4, the J call TRBJ2-3; without DNA, the TCRdb call of TRBD1 cannot be checked. The length of the CDR3 is 15 residues.

CDR3 sequence: CASSLLTANTEAFF. This rearrangement joins TRBV7-2 to TRBJ1-1; TCRdb's D gene call, TRBD1, goes unchecked for lack of DNA. The CDR3 contains 14 residues. Per germline, CDR1 SGHTA and CDR2 FQGNSA.

The genes are TRBV24-1 and TRBJ2-7. This CDR3 contains 13 residues. CDR1 and CDR2 from the germline V gene are KGHDR and SFDVKD. The CDR3 protein is CATSDPDGYEQYF.

The chain carries TRBV2 and TRBJ2-1; TCRdb names TRBD1, which stays unverified in the absence of DNA. The CDR3 contains 12 residues. The germline CDR1 and CDR2 sequences are SNHLY and FYNNEI. The CDR3 spells CASMAGANEQFF.

This chain links TRBV4-3 with TRBJ2-1. The CDR3 consists of 16 residues. CDR1 LGHNA and CDR2 YSLEER come from the germline V gene. CDR3 region: CASSQDPGGSYNEQFF.

This chain links TRBV20-1 with TRBJ2-1. Germline-derived CDR1 and CDR2 are DFQATT and SNEGSKA (reference sequence). The CDR3 spans 11 residues. The CDR3 loop is CSAMDVDEQFF.

The chain links TRBV20-1 to TRBJ2-1; the TRBD1 assignment by TCRdb is unverifiable without DNA. The CDR3 contains 14 residues. From germline, CDR1 is DFQATT and CDR2 SNEGSKA (reference sequence). CDR3 region: CSARDHRGHNEQFF.

This rearrangement joins TRBV6-2 or TRBV6-3 to TRBJ2-1; the TCRdb call, TRBD2, lacks DNA for checking. This CDR3 has 16 residues. Germline V lookup: CDR1 MNHEY, CDR2 SVGEGT. CDR3 loop: CASTHKGLARVNEQFF.

The chain carries TRBV12-3 or TRBV12-4 and TRBJ2-1; checking the TCRdb D call of TRBD2 is not possible without DNA. This CDR3 is 12 amino acids long. CDR3 residues: CASSLTGGEQFF.

J is TRBJ1-1 and V is TRBV6-2 or TRBV6-3; the TCRdb D gene call, TRBD1, has no DNA to confirm it. The CDR3 runs to 14 residues. Germline CDR1 is MNHEY and CDR2 is SVGEGT. The CDR3: CASSYRETGAEAFF.

This chain uses TRBV5-6 with TRBJ2-1; TCRdb gives TRBD2 as the D gene, but with no DNA this cannot be confirmed. The CDR3 length is 14 residues. CDR1 and CDR2 (germline): SGHDT, YYEEEE. CDR3 amino acids: CASSLELAGEEQFF.

CDR3 region: CASSQRDSGTEAFF. V usage is TRBV7-6 and J usage is TRBJ1-1. Germline assignment: CDR1 SGHVS and CDR2 FNYEAQ. The CDR3 has 14 amino acids. Filled out from reference TRBV7-6 and TRBJ1-1, the complete variable domain reads GAGVSQSPRYKVTKRGQDVALRCDPISGHVSLYWYRQALGQGPEFLTYFNYEAQQDKSGLPNDRFSAERPEGSISTLTIQRTEQRDSAMYRCASSQRDSGTEAFFGQGTRLTVV.